This TCR beta chain derives from a study of cytomegalovirus exposure and HLA in healthy donors. The wider study: Among roughly 190 million T cells, an earlier analysis found around 100 million unique TCR beta sequences.

As to this clone: The antigen remains unidentified.

Whole-study results and caveats: In a later analysis, compared with equally common non-associated chains, HLA-associated beta chains were more expanded. The dataset shows that most TCR sequences were rare, while some public TCRs occurred in many donors. The authors reported that TCR beta sequences could predict HLA-A and HLA-B alleles. These predictions were accurate for most subjects in the first cohort.

This CDR3 is built from 18 residues. After removal of 0 bases from V and 3 bases from J, the junction contained 13 bases not matched to a gene. Per germline, CDR1 MNHEY and CDR2 SMNVEV (reference sequence). The PCR had 60 Vbeta and 13 Jbeta primers. The protocol was immunoSEQ multiplex PCR, while the TCRdb copy is restricted to in-frame clones and leaves out a portion. This sample has fewer than 200,000 clones; roughly 73% occur once, and the top ten carry 1.8%. This sequence joins TRBV27 and TRBJ1-1; 7 positions agree with TRBD1. The receptor comes from a woman aged 25 to 39 in good health and CMV-seronegative. Material: PBMCs. The CDR3 loop is CASSLSMMRGRLDTEAFF. The CDR3 bases are TGTGCCAGCAGTTTATCGATGATGAGGGGGCGATTGGACACTGAAGCTTTCTTT.